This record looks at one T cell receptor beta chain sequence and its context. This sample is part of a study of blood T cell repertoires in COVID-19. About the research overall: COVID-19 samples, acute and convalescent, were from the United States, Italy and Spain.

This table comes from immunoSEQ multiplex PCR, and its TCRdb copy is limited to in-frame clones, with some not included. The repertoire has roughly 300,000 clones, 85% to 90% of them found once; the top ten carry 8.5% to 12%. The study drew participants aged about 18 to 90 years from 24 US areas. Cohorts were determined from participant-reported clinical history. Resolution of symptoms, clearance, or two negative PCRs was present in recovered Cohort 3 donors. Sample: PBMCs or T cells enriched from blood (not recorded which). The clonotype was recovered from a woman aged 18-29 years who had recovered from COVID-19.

The CDR3 spells CASSSGVGQYF. For the CDR3, the DNA is TGTGCCAGCAGCTCGGGAGTAGGGCAGTACTTC. This chain uses TRBV5-6 with TRBJ2-7, with D possibly being TRBD2 (6 bases). The CDR3 has 11 amino acids. Germline loops: CDR1 SGHDT, CDR2 YYEEEE. V lost 3 bases to trimming and J lost 9 bases, with 10 bases between them.